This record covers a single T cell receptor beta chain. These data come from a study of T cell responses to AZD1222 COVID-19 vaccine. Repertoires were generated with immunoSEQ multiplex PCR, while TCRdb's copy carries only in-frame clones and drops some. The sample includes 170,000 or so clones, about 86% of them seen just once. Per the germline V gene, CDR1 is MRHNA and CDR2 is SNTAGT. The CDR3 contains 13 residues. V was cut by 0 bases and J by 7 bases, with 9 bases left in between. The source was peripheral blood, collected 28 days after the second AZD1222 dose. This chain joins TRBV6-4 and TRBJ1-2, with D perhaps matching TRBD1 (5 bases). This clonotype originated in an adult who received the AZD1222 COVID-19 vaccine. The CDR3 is CASSDSRTTGYTF. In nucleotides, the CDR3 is TGTGCCAGCAGTGACTCACGGACAACTGGCTACACCTTC.